This TCR beta chain was sequenced for a study of patients and donors after allogeneic stem cell transplantation. MiXCR, run by TCRdb on the RT-PCR reads, gives a single entry per CDR3 protein. The sample shows about a million distinct CDR3 sequences, under 20% of them seen only once. Trimming left V 2 bases short and J 5 bases short, with 12 bases between. The germline V gene encodes CDR1 MGHRA and CDR2 YSYEKL. This CDR3 comprises 14 residues. The chain uses TRBV4-1 and TRBJ2-5, with D perhaps TRBD1 (5 bases). The clonotype originates from a human donor who was either an allogeneic HSCT recipient or a stem cell or donor lymphocyte infusion donor (not recorded which). It is not recorded whose cells these are; they may come from a transplant donor. The material sequenced was blood, either unsorted or a sorted T cell fraction (not recorded which). The CDR3 sequence: CASSQPGSRETQYF. The CDR3 DNA reads as TGCGCCAGCAGCCAACCAGGGTCTAGGGAGACCCAGTACTTC.